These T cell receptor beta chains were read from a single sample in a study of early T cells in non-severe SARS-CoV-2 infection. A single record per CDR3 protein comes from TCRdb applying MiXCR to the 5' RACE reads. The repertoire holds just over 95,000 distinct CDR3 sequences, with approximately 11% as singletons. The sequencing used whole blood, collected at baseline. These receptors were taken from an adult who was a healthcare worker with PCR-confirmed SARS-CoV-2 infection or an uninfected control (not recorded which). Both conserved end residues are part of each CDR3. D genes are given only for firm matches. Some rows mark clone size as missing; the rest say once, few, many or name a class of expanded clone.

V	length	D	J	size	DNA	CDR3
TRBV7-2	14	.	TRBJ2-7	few	TGTGCCAGCAGCCTACGACTAGGAGGAAGCGAGCAGTACTTC	CASSLRLGGSEQYF
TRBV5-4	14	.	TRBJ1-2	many	TGTGCCAGCAGCTTGGGGACGGCGAACTATGGCTACACCTTC	CASSLGTANYGYTF
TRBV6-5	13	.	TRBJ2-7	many	TGTGCCAGCAAGACATTAGGTTCTAGCGAGCAGTACTTC	CASKTLGSSEQYF
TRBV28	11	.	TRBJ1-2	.	TGTGCCAGCAGGGATAACTATGGCTACACCTTC	CASRDNYGYTF
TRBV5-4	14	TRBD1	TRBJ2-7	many	TGTGCCAGCAGCTCCGGGACAGGGGTCTACGAGCAGTACTTC	CASSSGTGVYEQYF
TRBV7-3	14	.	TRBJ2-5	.	TGTGCCAGCAGCTTAGGGACCATTCAAGAGACCCAGTACTTC	CASSLGTIQETQYF
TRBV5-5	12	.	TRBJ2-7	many	TGTGCCAGCAGCCGGGACACCTACGAGCAGTACTTC	CASSRDTYEQYF
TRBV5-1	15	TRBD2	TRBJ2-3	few	TGCGCCAGCAGCCCAAGCGGGGGGGCCCCAGATACGCAGTATTTT	CASSPSGGAPDTQYF
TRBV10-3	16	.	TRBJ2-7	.	TGTGCCATCAGCATCTCACCTCTAGCTACCTCCTACGAGCAGTACTTC	CAISISPLATSYEQYF
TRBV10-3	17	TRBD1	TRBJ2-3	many	TGTGCCATCAGTGGACCAGGGACAGCTTCTAGCACAGATACGCAGTATTTT	CAISGPGTASSTDTQYF
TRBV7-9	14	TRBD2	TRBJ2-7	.	TGTGCCAGCAGACGACCCGGGACTAGCGACGAGCAGTACTTC	CASRRPGTSDEQYF
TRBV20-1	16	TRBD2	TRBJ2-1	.	TGCAGTGCTTTATCTGCCGCCGGGACTAGCGGGGGGATAGACGTCTTC	CSALSAAGTSGGIDVF
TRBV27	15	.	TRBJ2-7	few	TGTGCCAGCAGTTTATCTCCGAGGAGGGGTAAAGAGCAGTACTTC	CASSLSPRRGKEQYF
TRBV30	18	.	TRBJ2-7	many	TGTGCCTGGAGTGTAGGGGGACGAGCGGGACCAAGCTCCTACGAGCAGTACTTC	CAWSVGGRAGPSSYEQYF
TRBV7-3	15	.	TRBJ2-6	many	TGTGCCAGCAGCAGAGGAGACTCTGGGGCCAACGTCCTGACTTTC	CASSRGDSGANVLTF
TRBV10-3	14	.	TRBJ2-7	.	TGTGCCATCAGTGAGTCCCTGGGGGCCCATGAGCAGTACTTC	CAISESLGAHEQYF
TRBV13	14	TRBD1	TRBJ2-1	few	TGTGCCAGCAGCTCGACAGGGTTTGGCGGTGAGCAGTTCTTC	CASSSTGFGGEQFF
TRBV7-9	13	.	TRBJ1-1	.	TGTGCCAGCAGCTTACGTAGGGAAACTGAAGCTTTCTTT	CASSLRRETEAFF
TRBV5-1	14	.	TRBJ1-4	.	TGCGCCAGCAGTTCCACCCCTAAGGTTGAAAAACTGTTTTTT	CASSSTPKVEKLFF
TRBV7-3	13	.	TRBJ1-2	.	TGTGCCAGCAGCTTACAGGGGTGGGATGGCTACACCTTC	CASSLQGWDGYTF
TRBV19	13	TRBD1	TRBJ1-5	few	TGTGCCAGTAGTATGACAGGGCACCAGCCCCAGCATTTT	CASSMTGHQPQHF
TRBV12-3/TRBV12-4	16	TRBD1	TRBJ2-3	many	TGTGCCAGCAGTGCCCACACAGGGGGCGCGGCAGATACGCAGTATTTT	CASSAHTGGAADTQYF
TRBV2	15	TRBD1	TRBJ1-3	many	TGTGCCAGCAGCACGGACAGGAACTCTGGAAACACCATATATTTT	CASSTDRNSGNTIYF
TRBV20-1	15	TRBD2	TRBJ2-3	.	TGCAGTGCTTCACCCGAGCGGGGGAAAAGGGATACGCAGTATTTT	CSASPERGKRDTQYF
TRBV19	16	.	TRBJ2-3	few	TGTGCCAGTACCATTAGTGGGAAGTTTCCCACAGATACGCAGTATTTT	CASTISGKFPTDTQYF
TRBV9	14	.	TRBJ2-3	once	TGTGCCAGCAGCGTAACTGAGTTGGCAGATACGCAGTATTTT	CASSVTELADTQYF
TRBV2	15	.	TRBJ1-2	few	TGTGCCAGCAGCCCCCGACAGGCTCTCACCTATGGCTACACCTTC	CASSPRQALTYGYTF
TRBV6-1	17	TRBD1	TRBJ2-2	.	TGTGCCAGCAGCCTTTCAGGGGGCGCAAGGAACACCGGGGAGCTGTTTTTT	CASSLSGGARNTGELFF
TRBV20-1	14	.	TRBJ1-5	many	TGCAGTGCTTACGGGGGAGGCGGGGATCAGCCCCAGCATTTT	CSAYGGGGDQPQHF
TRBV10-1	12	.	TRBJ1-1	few	TGCGCCAGCAGTGAGTCGAGCAGGGAAGCTTTCTTT	CASSESSREAFF
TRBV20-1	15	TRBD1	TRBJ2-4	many	TGCAGTGCTAGAGATGGGGGACAGCCAAAAAACATTCAGTACTTC	CSARDGGQPKNIQYF
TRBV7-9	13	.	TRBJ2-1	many	TGTGCCAGCAGCCGGGGATGGGCGGGGGAGCAGTTCTTC	CASSRGWAGEQFF
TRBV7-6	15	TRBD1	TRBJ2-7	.	TGTGCCAGCAGCTCGACAGGGGTCGATACCTACGAGCAGTACTTC	CASSSTGVDTYEQYF
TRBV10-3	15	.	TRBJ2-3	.	TGTGCCATTAGCCCGGGACTTACTAGCACAGATACGCAGTATTTT	CAISPGLTSTDTQYF
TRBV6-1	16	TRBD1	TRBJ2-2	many	TGTGCCAGCAGTGAAGTGACAGGGAACAACACCGGGGAGCTGTTTTTT	CASSEVTGNNTGELFF
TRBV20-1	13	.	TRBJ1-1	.	TGCAGTGCTAGAACATACCTGAACACTGAAGCTTTCTTT	CSARTYLNTEAFF
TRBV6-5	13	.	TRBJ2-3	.	TGTGTCAGCAGAGGCTCACGGGGAGATACGCAGTATTTT	CVSRGSRGDTQYF
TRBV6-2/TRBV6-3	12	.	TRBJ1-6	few	TGTGCCAGCAGACAGGGAGAATCACCCCTCCACTTT	CASRQGESPLHF
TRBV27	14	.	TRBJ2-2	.	TGTGCCAGCACCCCGCAGGGGAACACCGGGGAGCTGTTTTTT	CASTPQGNTGELFF
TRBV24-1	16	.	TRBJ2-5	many	TGTGCCACCAGTGATTTGCAAGGTGAAGGGGCAGAGACCCAGTACTTC	CATSDLQGEGAETQYF
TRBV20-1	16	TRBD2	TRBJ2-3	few	TGCAGTGCCCAAACCCCCAGCGGGGGGGTAATAGATACGCAGTATTTT	CSAQTPSGGVIDTQYF
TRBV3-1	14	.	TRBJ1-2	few	TGTGCCAGCAGCCAAGAATCACGGGACTATGGCTACACCTTC	CASSQESRDYGYTF
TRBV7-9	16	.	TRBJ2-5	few	TGTGCCAGCAGCTCCGGCCGGGGCGGCCCTAAAGAGACCCAGTACTTC	CASSSGRGGPKETQYF
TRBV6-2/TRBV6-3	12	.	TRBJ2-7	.	TGTGCCAGCAGAAAACTAGTCTACGAGCAGTACTTC	CASRKLVYEQYF
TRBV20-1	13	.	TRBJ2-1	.	TGCAGTGCTCCGGGACCGTACAACAATGAGCAGTTCTTC	CSAPGPYNNEQFF